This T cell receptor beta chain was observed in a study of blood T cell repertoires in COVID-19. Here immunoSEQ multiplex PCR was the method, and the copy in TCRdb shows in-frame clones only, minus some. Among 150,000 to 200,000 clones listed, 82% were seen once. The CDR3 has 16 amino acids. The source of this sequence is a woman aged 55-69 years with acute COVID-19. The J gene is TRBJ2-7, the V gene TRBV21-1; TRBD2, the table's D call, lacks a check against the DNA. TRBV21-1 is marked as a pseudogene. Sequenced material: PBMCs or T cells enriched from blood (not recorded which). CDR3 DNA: TGTGCCAGCAGCAAAGCCTCTAGCGGGAGAGCTTACGAGCAGTACTTC. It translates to CASSKASSGRAYEQYF.